Shown below are 23 T cell receptor beta chains from a single sample sequenced in a study of T cells in Graves' hyperthyroidism and ophthalmopathy. RNA transcripts gave rise to amplified TCR beta CDR3 regions. With the HTBI primer set, the TCR CDR3 went through a first round of RT-PCR. TCRdb reprocessed the multiplex PCR reads with MiXCR, giving one entry per CDR3 protein. Of some 800,000 distinct CDR3 sequences listed, more than 30% were seen once; the top ten hold approximately 10%. Sequencing input: blood. These receptors originate from a young man with Graves' hyperthyroidism.

J is TRBJ2-1 and V is TRBV2; D call uncertain. Germline V gives CDR1 SNHLY, CDR2 FYNNEI. CDR3 length: 13 amino acids. V was trimmed by 0 bases and J by 7 bases, leaving 7 bases between them. CDR3 nucleotide sequence: TGTGCCAGCAGTGAAGCGCTTCAAAATGAGCAGTTCTTC. Encoded protein: CASSEALQNEQFF.

V usage is TRBV5-1 and J usage is TRBJ2-7; D is possibly TRBD2 (5 bases). In germline, CDR1 is SGHRS, CDR2 YFSETQ. Trimming left V 0 bases short and J 5 bases short, with 9 bases between. The CDR3 covers 13 residues. CDR3 residues: CASSLDIGDEQYF. The CDR3 region has the DNA TGCGCCAGCAGCTTGGATATCGGGGACGAGCAGTACTTC.

The rearrangement uses TRBV7-2 and TRBJ2-7; maybe TRBD2 (5 bases). V was shortened by 5 bases and J by 5 bases, with 19 bases between the two germline ends. The germline V gene has CDR1 SGHTA and CDR2 FQGNSA. This CDR3 has 15 residues. The CDR3 DNA reads TGTGCCAGCAGCATCGCCAACTGGCGAGCGGACGAGCAGTACTTC. This codes for CASSIANWRADEQYF. Filled out from reference TRBV7-2 and TRBJ2-7, the complete variable domain reads GAGVSQSPSNKVTEKGKDVELRCDPISGHTALYWYRQSLGQGLEFLIYFQGNSAPDKSGLPSDRFSAERTGGSVSTLTIQRTQQEDSAVYLCASSIANWRADEQYFGPGTRLTVT.

The chain carries TRBV19 and TRBJ1-4; D perhaps matches TRBD1 (5 bases). V lost 1 base and J 4 bases, leaving 16 bases between the germline ends. The CDR3 spans 17 residues. Germline V lookup: CDR1 LNHDA, CDR2 SQIVND (reference sequence). The CDR3 sequence is CASSIASPGRLNEKLFF. CDR3 DNA sequence: TGTGCCAGTAGTATAGCCTCTCCGGGACGGCTTAATGAAAAACTGTTTTTT.

This clonotype was seen ten or more times. The rearrangement links TRBV9 to TRBJ1-4; D is ambiguous. Germline lookup yields CDR1 SGDLS and CDR2 YYNGEE. Trimming removed 4 bases at V and 0 bases at J, with 16 bases between. The CDR3 covers 17 residues. CDR3 coding DNA: TGTGCCAGCAGCCAGGACGGGAGGGCTGCAACTAATGAAAAACTGTTTTTT. Residues: CASSQDGRAATNEKLFF.

The chain carries TRBV10-3 and TRBJ2-5, with 11 positions matching TRBD2. CDR3 size: 15 residues. CDR1 is ENHRY and CDR2 is SYGVKD in the germline V gene. Germline trimming cut 10 bases from V and 5 bases from J; bases unmatched to any gene: 12. CDR3 amino acids: CASRLAGSKSETQYF. The CDR3 DNA is TGTGCCAGCCGACTAGCGGGGTCCAAGAGTGAGACCCAGTACTTC.

This clonotype has a handful of counts. This rearrangement joins TRBV20-1 to TRBJ1-1; D gene ambiguous. V was shortened by 3 bases and J by 5 bases, with 10 bases between the two germline ends. Germline CDR1 DFQATT, CDR2 SNEGSKA (reference sequence). The CDR3 runs 12 residues. The CDR3 DNA reads TGCAGTGCTAGCGGCCTGGGGACTGAAGCTTTCTTT. Protein sequence: CSASGLGTEAFF.

This clonotype was counted ten times or more. The gene calls are TRBV25-1 and TRBJ2-2, with 7 bases that match TRBD2. Trimming at V came to 2 bases and at J to 3 bases, leaving 12 bases not matched to a gene. The CDR3 extends over 18 amino acids. Germline values: CDR1 MGHDK, CDR2 SYGVNS. CDR3 nucleotides: TGTGCCAGCAGTGAAGGAGGTGGGACGGGAGGATACACCGGGGAGCTGTTTTTT. Amino acid sequence: CASSEGGGTGGYTGELFF.

This clonotype came up a few times. The chain employs TRBV2 and TRBJ2-5, with D perhaps matching TRBD1 or TRBD2 (5 bases each). This CDR3 comprises 15 residues. Looked up from germline, CDR1 is SNHLY and CDR2 is FYNNEI. Trimming removed 5 bases at V and 5 bases at J, with 18 bases between. The CDR3: CASSPEGSSQETQYF. In DNA form, the CDR3 reads TGTGCCAGCAGTCCCGAGGGGAGTTCACAGGAGACCCAGTACTTC.

The chain carries TRBV6-2 or TRBV6-3 and TRBJ1-1, with D maybe TRBD1 (6 bases). V was clipped by 4 bases and J by 7 bases, with 10 bases between them. This CDR3 is 12 amino acids long. CDR1 and CDR2 (germline): MNHEY, SVGEGT. CDR3: CASSWGQGEAFF. CDR3 sequence (DNA): TGTGCCAGCAGTTGGGGGCAGGGTGAAGCTTTCTTT.

Ten or more counts support this clonotype. The CDR3 loop reads CASSRLAEAFF. CDR3 nucleotide sequence: TGTGCCAGTAGTCGACTGGCTGAAGCTTTCTTT. The chain employs TRBV19 and TRBJ1-1; D ambiguous. There are 11 residues in the CDR3. Trimming shortened V by 5 bases and J by 6 bases, and 7 bases separated the two germline ends. In germline, CDR1 is LNHDA, CDR2 SQIVND (reference sequence).

This clonotype was seen repeatedly, ten times or more. CDR3 in DNA: TGTGCCATCAGCCTGACAGGGGGCTCAGAGACCCAGTACTTC. Translated, it gives CAISLTGGSETQYF. The chain recombines TRBV10-3 with TRBJ2-5; the match to TRBD1 covers 10 bases. CDR1 is ENHRY and CDR2 is SYGVKD in the germline V gene. V lost 6 bases, J lost 4 bases, and 5 bases stayed unmatched. The CDR3 consists of 14 residues.

The CDR3 here is CASTDSPGRRSSYEQYF. The DNA for the CDR3 is TGTGCCAGCACAGACTCCCCGGGACGCAGGAGCTCCTACGAGCAGTACTTC. This chain connects TRBV9 to TRBJ2-7; D might be TRBD1 or TRBD2, each matching 5 bases. The CDR3 totals 17 residues. Trimming removed 6 bases from V and 0 bases from J, with 22 bases in between. Germline-derived CDR1 and CDR2 are SGDLS and YYNGEE.

This clonotype has only a few counts. The chain carries TRBV6-5 and TRBJ2-2, with 8 positions matching TRBD1. Germline CDR1 is MNHEY and CDR2 is SVGAGI. This CDR3 contains 14 residues. Germline trimming cut 6 bases from V and 6 bases from J; bases unmatched to any gene: 6. In nucleotides, the CDR3 is TGTGCCAGCAGCAGGACAGGGTATGCCGGGGAGCTGTTTTTT. It yields the protein CASSRTGYAGELFF.

This clonotype was observed a few times. The chain recombines TRBV14 with TRBJ1-5, with 7 bases aligning to TRBD1. V lost 0 bases, J lost 4 bases, and 9 bases stayed unmatched. This CDR3 has 17 residues. Germline CDR1 is SGHDN and CDR2 is FVKESK. CDR3 nucleotides: TGTGCCAGCAGCCAAGATAGGCGACAGGGACTTAATCAGCCCCAGCATTTT. It specifies CASSQDRRQGLNQPQHF. The variable domain in full, completed from reference TRBV14 and TRBJ1-5, reads EAGVTQFPSHSVIEKGQTVTLRCDPISGHDNLYWYRRVMGKEIKFLLHFVKESKQDESGMPNNRFLAERTGGTYSTLKVQPAELEDSGVYFCASSQDRRQGLNQPQHFGDGTRLSIL.

J is TRBJ2-6 and V is TRBV10-3; 7 bases are shared with TRBD1. The V gene end was trimmed by 4 bases and the J gene end by 8 bases; junction bases not matched to a gene: 8. This CDR3 has 15 residues. CDR1 is ENHRY, CDR2 SYGVKD, per germline. The CDR3 DNA reads TGTGCCATCAGTGCTCCCGGGACAGTCCCCAACGTCCTGACTTTC. The encoded protein is CAISAPGTVPNVLTF.

There are a few counts of this clonotype. The rearrangement joins TRBV28 to TRBJ2-7, with D perhaps matching TRBD2 (6 bases). The CDR3 totals 9 residues. Germline V gene sequence: CDR1 MDHEN, CDR2 SYDVKM. Trimming removed 10 bases from V and 6 bases from J, with 7 bases in between. CDR3 bases: TGTGCCACCGGGGGCGAGCAGTACTTC. This gives the protein CATGGEQYF.

This clonotype came up many times. This sequence joins TRBV9 and TRBJ1-1; no definite D call. V was trimmed by 5 bases and J by 1 base, leaving 12 bases between them. The CDR3 runs 14 residues. Looked up from germline, CDR1 is SGDLS and CDR2 is YYNGEE. The CDR3 bases are TGTGCCAGCAGTCGTAAGGGATCGAACACTGAAGCTTTCTTT. Translating it yields CASSRKGSNTEAFF.

This clonotype was seen at least ten times. The DNA for the CDR3 is TGTGCCAGCAGCGGGGGGGGGGCCTACGAGCAGTACTTC. Translated: CASSGGGAYEQYF. The rearrangement joins TRBV7-2 to TRBJ2-7; 7 nucleotides align to TRBD2. Per germline, CDR1 SGHTA and CDR2 FQGNSA. The CDR3 runs 13 residues. Unmatched junction bases numbered 3, after V lost 5 bases and J lost 2 bases.

For this clonotype: This may be a read error, as it is one base from a much larger clone. The chain links TRBV7-9 to TRBJ1-2; D not certain. Germline loops: CDR1 SEHNR, CDR2 FQNEAQ (reference sequence). The CDR3 covers 15 residues. CDR3 sequence reads: CASSLASARDYGYTF. CDR3 DNA sequence: TGCGCCAGCAGCTTGGCCTCTGCGAGGGACTATGGCTACACCTTC.

This clonotype was observed at least ten times. The V gene is TRBV7-9, the J gene TRBJ1-1; D remains ambiguous. The germline gives CDR1 SEHNR, CDR2 FQNEAQ (reference sequence). With 5 bases removed from V and 1 base from J, the gap between germline ends came to 14 bases. The CDR3 sequence is 15 residues long. The CDR3 reads CASSRAQRWNTEAFF. The CDR3 DNA reads TGTGCCAGCAGCCGAGCGCAGCGTTGGAACACTGAAGCTTTCTTT.

The chain uses TRBV6-5 and TRBJ1-1; D might be TRBD1 (5 bases). CDR3 length: 15 residues. Trimming cost V 11 bases and J 0 bases, with 19 bases left between them. CDR1 is MNHEY, CDR2 SVGAGI, per germline. The CDR3 bases are TGTGCCTCAAGGGACGGAGACCTTATGAACACTGAAGCTTTCTTT. This translates into CASRDGDLMNTEAFF.

This chain joins TRBV9 and TRBJ1-2, with TRBD1 identical over 11 bases. Germline values: CDR1 SGDLS, CDR2 YYNGEE. V lost 3 bases and J lost 4; bases outside the gene matches: 11. This CDR3 region has 17 residues. The CDR3 bases are TGTGCCAGCAGCGCGGGACAGGGGGGGACCCTCTTCTATGGCTACACCTTC. It is translated as CASSAGQGGTLFYGYTF.